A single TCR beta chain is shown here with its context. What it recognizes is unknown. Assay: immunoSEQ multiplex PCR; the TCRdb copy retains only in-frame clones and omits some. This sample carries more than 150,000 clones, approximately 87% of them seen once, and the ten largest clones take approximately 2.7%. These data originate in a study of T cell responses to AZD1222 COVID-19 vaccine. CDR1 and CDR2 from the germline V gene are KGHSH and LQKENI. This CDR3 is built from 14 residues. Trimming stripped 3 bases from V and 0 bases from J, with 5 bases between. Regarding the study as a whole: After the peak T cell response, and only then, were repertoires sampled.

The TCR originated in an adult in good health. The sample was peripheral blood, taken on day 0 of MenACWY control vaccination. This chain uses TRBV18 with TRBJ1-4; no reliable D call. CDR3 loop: CASSPQATNEKLFF. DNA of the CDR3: TGTGCCAGCTCACCGCAGGCAACTAATGAAAAACTGTTTTTT.